This T cell receptor beta chain emerged from a study of blood T cell repertoires in COVID-19. Losses at the gene ends were 4 bases for V and 6 bases for J; bases not matched to a gene: 3. Per the germline V gene, CDR1 is KGHSH and CDR2 is LQKENI. The CDR3 consists of 13 residues. Original handling: Reference gene primer amplification gave estimated nucleated cell counts. Profiled with immunoSEQ multiplex PCR; TCRdb holds only in-frame clones, not every one. V and J calls and clone size are copied from that table; D and trimming were computed from the DNA. The data contain around 480,000 clones, about nine tenths of them singletons.

Sequencing was done on a sample of PBMCs or T cells enriched from blood (not recorded which). The chain carries TRBV18 and TRBJ2-3, with TRBD2 matching 8 bases. This clonotype was obtained from a woman under 30 who had recovered from COVID-19. In DNA form, the CDR3 reads TGTGCCAGCTCACGCCGGGGGGGTGATACGCAGTATTTT. Its protein is CASSRRGGDTQYF.